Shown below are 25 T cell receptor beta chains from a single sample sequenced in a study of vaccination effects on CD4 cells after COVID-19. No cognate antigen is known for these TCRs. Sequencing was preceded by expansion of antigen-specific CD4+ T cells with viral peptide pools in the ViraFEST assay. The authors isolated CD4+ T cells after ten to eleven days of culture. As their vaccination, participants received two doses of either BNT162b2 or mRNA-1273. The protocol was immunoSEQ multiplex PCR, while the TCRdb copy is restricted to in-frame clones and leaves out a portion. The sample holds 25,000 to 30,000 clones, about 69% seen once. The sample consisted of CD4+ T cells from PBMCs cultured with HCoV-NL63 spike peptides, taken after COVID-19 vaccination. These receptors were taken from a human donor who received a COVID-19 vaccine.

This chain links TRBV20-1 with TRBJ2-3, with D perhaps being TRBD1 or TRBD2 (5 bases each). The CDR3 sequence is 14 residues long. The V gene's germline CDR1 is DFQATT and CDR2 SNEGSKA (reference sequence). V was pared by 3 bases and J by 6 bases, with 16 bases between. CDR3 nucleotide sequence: TGCAGTGCTAGTTTTGGCTCGGGGCAGGATACGCAGTATTTT. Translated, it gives CSASFGSGQDTQYF.

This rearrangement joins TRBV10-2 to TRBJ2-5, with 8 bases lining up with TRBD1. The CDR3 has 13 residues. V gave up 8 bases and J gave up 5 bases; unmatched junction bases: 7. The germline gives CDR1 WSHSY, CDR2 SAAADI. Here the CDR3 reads CASHAGGLETQYF. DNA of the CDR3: TGCGCCAGCCACGCAGGGGGCTTGGAGACCCAGTACTTC.

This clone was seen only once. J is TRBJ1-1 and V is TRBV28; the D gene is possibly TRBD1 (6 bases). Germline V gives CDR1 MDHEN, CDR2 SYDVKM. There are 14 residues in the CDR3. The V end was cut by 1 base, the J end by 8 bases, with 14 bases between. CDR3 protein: CASSLYRAGSEAFF. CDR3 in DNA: TGTGCCAGCAGTTTATACAGGGCAGGGTCGGAAGCTTTCTTT.

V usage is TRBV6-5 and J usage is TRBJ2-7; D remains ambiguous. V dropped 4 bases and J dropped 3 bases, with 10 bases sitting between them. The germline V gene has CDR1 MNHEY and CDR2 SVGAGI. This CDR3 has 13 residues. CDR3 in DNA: TGTGCCAGCAGTTTTACAGAGAGCTACGAGCAGTACTTC. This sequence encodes CASSFTESYEQYF.

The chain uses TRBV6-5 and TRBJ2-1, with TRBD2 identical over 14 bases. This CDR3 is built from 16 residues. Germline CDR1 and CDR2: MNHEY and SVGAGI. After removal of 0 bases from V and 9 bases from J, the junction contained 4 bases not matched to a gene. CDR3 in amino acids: CASSYSGLAGEGEQFF. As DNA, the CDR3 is TGTGCCAGCAGTTACTCGGGACTAGCGGGAGAAGGTGAGCAGTTCTTC.

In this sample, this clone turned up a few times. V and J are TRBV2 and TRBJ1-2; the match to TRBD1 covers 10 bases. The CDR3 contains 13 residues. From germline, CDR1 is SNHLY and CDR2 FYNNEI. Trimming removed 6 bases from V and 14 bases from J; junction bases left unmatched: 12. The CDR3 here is CASRSETGGGFTF. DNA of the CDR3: TGTGCCAGCAGATCTGAGACAGGGGGCGGTTTTACCTTC.

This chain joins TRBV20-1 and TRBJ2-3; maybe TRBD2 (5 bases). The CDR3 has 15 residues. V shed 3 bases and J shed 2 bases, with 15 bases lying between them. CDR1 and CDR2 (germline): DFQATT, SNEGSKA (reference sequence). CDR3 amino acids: CSASRRRAPTDTQYF. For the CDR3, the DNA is TGCAGTGCTAGTCGGCGGCGGGCCCCCACAGATACGCAGTATTTT.

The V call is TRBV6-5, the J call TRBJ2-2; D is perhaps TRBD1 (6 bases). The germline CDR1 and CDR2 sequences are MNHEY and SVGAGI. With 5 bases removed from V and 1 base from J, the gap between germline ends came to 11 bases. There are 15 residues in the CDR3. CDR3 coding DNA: TGTGCCAGCAGTCCCGGGACAATGAACACCGGGGAGCTGTTTTTT. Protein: CASSPGTMNTGELFF.

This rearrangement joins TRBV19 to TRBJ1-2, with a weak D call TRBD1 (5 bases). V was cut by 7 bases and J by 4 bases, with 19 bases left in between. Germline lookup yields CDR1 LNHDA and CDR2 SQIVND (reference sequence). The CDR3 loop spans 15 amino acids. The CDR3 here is CASNGADAGSYGYTF. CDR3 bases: TGTGCCAGTAATGGGGCGGACGCCGGCTCCTATGGCTACACCTTC. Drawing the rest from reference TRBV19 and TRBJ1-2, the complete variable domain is DGGITQSPKYLFRKEGQNVTLSCEQNLNHDAMYWYRQDPGQGLRLIYYSQIVNDFQKGDIAEGYSVSREKKESFPLTVTSAQKNPTAFYLCASNGADAGSYGYTFGSGTRLTVV.

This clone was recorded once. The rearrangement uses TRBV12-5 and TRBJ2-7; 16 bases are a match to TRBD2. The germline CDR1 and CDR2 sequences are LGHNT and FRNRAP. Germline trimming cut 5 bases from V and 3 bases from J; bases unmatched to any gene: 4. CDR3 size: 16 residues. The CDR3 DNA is TGTGCTAGTGGTCGGGGACTAGCGGGAGGGCGCTACGAGCAGTACTTC. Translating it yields CASGRGLAGGRYEQYF.

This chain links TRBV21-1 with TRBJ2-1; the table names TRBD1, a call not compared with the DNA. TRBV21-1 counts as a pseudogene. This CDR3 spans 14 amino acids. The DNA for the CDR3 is TGTGCCAGCAGCAAACTGACAGCTTACAATGAGCAGTTCTTC. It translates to CASSKLTAYNEQFF.

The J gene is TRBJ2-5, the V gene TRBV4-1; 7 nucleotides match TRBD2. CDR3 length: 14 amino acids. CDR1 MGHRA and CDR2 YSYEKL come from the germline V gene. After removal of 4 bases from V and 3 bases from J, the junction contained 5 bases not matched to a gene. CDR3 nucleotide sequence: TGCGCCAGCAGCCTGGGACTACCCAAAGAGACCCAGTACTTC. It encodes CASSLGLPKETQYF.

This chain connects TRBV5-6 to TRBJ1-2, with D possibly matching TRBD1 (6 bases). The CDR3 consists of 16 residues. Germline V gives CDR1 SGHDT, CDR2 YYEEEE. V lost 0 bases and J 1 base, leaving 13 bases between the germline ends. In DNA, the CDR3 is TGTGCCAGCAGCTTGGATCGGGACACTATTAACTATGGCTACACCTTC. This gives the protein CASSLDRDTINYGYTF.

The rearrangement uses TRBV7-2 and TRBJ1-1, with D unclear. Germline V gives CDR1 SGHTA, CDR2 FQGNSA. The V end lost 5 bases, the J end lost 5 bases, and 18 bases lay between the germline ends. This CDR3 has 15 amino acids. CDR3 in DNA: TGTGCCAGCAGCGACCGGACTAACGGGGTTACTGAAGCTTTCTTT. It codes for CASSDRTNGVTEAFF.

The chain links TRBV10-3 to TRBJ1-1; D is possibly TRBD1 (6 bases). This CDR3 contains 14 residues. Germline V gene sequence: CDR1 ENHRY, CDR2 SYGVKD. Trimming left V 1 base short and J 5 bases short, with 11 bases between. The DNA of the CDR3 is TGTGCCATCAGTGAGTTAGGGGGTGGGACTGAAGCTTTCTTT. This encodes CAISELGGGTEAFF.

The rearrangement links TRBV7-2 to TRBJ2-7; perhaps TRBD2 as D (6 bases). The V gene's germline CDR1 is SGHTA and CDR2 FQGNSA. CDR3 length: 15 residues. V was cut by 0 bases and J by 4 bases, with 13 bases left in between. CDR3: CASSLAGSGFYEQYF. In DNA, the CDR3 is TGTGCCAGCAGCTTAGCAGGTAGCGGCTTTTACGAGCAGTACTTC.

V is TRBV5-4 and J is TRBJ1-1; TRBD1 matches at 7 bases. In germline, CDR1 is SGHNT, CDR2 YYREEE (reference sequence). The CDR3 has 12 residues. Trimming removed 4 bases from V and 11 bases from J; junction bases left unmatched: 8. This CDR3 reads CASSPDRVVAFF. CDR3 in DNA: TGTGCCAGCAGCCCCGACAGGGTAGTGGCTTTCTTT.

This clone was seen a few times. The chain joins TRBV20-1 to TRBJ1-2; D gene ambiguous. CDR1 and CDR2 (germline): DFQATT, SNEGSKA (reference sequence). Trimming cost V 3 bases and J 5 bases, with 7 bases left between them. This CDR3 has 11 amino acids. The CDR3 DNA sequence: TGCAGTGCTAGTGCCTTATATGGCTACACCTTC. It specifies CSASALYGYTF.

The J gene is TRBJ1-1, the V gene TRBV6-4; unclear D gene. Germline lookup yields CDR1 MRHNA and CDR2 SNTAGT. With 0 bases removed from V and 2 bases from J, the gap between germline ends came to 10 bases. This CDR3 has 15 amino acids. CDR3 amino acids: CASSDSGQTNTEAFF. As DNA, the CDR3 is TGTGCCAGCAGTGACTCTGGGCAGACCAACACTGAAGCTTTCTTT.

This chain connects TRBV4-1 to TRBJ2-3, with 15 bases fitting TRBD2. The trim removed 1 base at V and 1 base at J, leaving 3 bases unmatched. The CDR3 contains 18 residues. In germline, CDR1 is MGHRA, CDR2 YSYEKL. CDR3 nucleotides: TGCGCCAGCAGCCAAGGGACTAGCGGGGGGGCCGGCACAGATACGCAGTATTTT. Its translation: CASSQGTSGGAGTDTQYF.

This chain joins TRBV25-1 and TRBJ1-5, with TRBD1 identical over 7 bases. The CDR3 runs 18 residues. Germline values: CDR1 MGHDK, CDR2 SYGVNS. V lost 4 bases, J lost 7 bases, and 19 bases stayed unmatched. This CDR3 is CASSVTETGRVVNQPQHF. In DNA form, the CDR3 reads TGTGCCAGCAGTGTAACGGAGACAGGGCGGGTGGTCAACCAGCCCCAGCATTTT. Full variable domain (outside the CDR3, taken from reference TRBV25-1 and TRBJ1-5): EADIYQTPRYLVIGTGKKITLECSQTMGHDKMYWYQQDPGMELHLIHYSYGVNSTEKGDLSSESTVSRIRTEHFPLTLESARPSHTSQYLCASSVTETGRVVNQPQHFGDGTRLSIL.

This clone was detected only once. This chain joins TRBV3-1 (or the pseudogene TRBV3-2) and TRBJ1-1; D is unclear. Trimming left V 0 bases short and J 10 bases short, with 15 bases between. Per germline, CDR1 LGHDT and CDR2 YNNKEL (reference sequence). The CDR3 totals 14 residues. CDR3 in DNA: TGTGCCAGCAGCCAAGATTTCGTACTAGGAGGAGCTTTCTTT. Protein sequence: CASSQDFVLGGAFF.

CDR3 sequence (DNA): TGCGCCAGCAGCCAAGACAACCAGGGGAATCAGAAAAACATTCAGTACTTC. This translates into CASSQDNQGNQKNIQYF. The V gene is TRBV4-1, the J gene TRBJ2-4, with a tentative D call TRBD1 (6 bases). Germline V CDR1 and CDR2: MGHRA, YSYEKL. This CDR3 is 17 amino acids long. The V gene lost 0 bases and the J gene lost 4 bases, with 16 bases spanning the gap.

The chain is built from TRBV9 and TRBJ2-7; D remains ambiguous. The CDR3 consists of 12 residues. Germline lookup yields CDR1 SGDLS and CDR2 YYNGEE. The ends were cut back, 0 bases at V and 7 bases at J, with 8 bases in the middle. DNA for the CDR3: TGTGCCAGCAGCGTAGCTGTCGGGGAGCAGTACTTC. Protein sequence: CASSVAVGEQYF. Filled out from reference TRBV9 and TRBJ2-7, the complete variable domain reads DSGVTQTPKHLITATGQRVTLRCSPRSGDLSVYWYQQSLDQGLQFLIQYYNGEERAKGNILERFSAQQFPDLHSELNLSSLELGDSALYFCASSVAVGEQYFGPGTRLTVT.

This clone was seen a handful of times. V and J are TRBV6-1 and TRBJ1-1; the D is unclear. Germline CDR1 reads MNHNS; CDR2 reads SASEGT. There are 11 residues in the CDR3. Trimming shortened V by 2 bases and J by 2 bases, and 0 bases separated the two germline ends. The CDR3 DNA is TGTGCCAGCAGTGAAAACACTGAAGCTTTCTTT. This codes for CASSENTEAFF.